In its sample, the clone carrying this T cell receptor (beta chain) was seen a few times. Its antigen remains unidentified. One end of the junction does not line up with germline, which may come from a read error. Template material for amplifying TCR beta CDR3 regions consisted of RNA transcripts. The TCR CDR3 was amplified in a first-round RT-PCR using the HTBI primer set. TCRdb re-called the multiplex PCR reads through MiXCR, storing one row per CDR3 protein. The sample lists about 640,000 distinct CDR3 sequences, roughly 20% seen once, with 34% in the top ten. These data belong to a study of T cells in Graves' hyperthyroidism and ophthalmopathy. Broader study findings: Among thyroid clonotypes expanded above 0.001, most also appeared in blood. A model of 13 V-J pairs discriminated ophthalmopathy from stable hyperthyroidism.

CDR3 size: 15 residues. Per the germline V gene, CDR1 is LNHNV and CDR2 is YYDKDF (reference sequence). Each ophthalmopathy patient scored at least 3 on the Clinical Activity Score and at least 4 on NOSPECS grade, with duration under 3 months. Clinicians diagnosed patients from clinical symptoms, serum thyroxine and TRAb, thyroid ultrasound and orbital computed tomography. This TCR was sampled from a man aged 25 to 40 with Graves' ophthalmopathy. The chain is built from TRBV15 and TRBJ2-7; 11 bases line up with TRBD2. The source material was blood. The CDR3 nucleotides read TGTGCCACCAGTGGGGGACTAGCGGCACGCTACGAGCAGCACTTC. This codes for CATSGGLAARYEQHF.